Listed below are T cell receptor beta chains from one sample, sequenced in a study of blood T cell repertoires in COVID-19. The method was immunoSEQ multiplex PCR; TCRdb's version includes in-frame clones alone and lacks a portion of them. The data show about 260,000 clones, approximately 86% seen once. Material: peripheral blood. The receptors here all came from a man aged 25-40 years with active or convalescent COVID-19. CDR3s include the opening cysteine and the closing phenylalanine or tryptophan. Each record gives: CDR3 DNA, CDR3 protein, J gene, clone size, D gene, V gene. A D gene is named only where the DNA matches it firmly. Clone size is not always given. Where it is, it says once, few, many or a class for expanded clones.

TGCGCCAGCAGCCAAGCGGGCCGGGGGGCGGATAGCGAGCAGTACTTC | CASSQAGRGADSEQYF | TRBJ2-7 | NA | NA | TRBV4-3
TGCGCCAGCAGCTTGGCCAGTGGGCATCAGCCCCAGCATTTT | CASSLASGHQPQHF | TRBJ1-5 | NA | NA | TRBV5-1
TGTGCCAGCAGCTTAGTGCTCGGGCAGGGAATGGACAATGAGCAGTTCTTC | CASSLVLGQGMDNEQFF | TRBJ2-1 | NA | NA | TRBV7-2
TGTGCCAGCTCACCCGGACAGGGAGGCCCCTACGAGCAGTACTTC | CASSPGQGGPYEQYF | TRBJ2-7 | NA | TRBD1 | TRBV18
TGTGCCAGCAGCCAGACGGGACAGGGTTCTGGCTACACCTTC | CASSQTGQGSGYTF | TRBJ1-2 | NA | TRBD1 | TRBV3-1/TRBV3-2
TGTGCCAGCAGTTTCCAACGGGGACAACCCAGTGAGCAGTTCTTC | CASSFQRGQPSEQFF | TRBJ2-1 | few | NA | TRBV27
TGTGCCAGCAGCCAGAACAGGGCCGGAAACACCATATATTTT | CASSQNRAGNTIYF | TRBJ1-3 | NA | NA | TRBV3-1/TRBV3-2
TGTGCCAGCAGCCCCACAGGGAACACTGAAGCTTTCTTT | CASSPTGNTEAFF | TRBJ1-1 | NA | NA | TRBV7-9
TGTGCCAGCAGTCACCCCCGCCAAGCGGGGGGGCAATCCGAGCAGTACTTC | CASSHPRQAGGQSEQYF | TRBJ2-7 | NA | TRBD2 | TRBV6-2/TRBV6-3
TGTGCCAGCAGTCGTCCCGGGACAGCACCGAACACTGAAGCTTTCTTT | CASSRPGTAPNTEAFF | TRBJ1-1 | NA | TRBD1 | TRBV2
TGCGCCAGCAGCCAAGCTCCTAGCGGGGCGGGGAACACCGGGGAGCTGTTTTTT | CASSQAPSGAGNTGELFF | TRBJ2-2 | NA | TRBD2 | TRBV4-3
TGTGCCAGCAGCCCTACTGAGACTAGCGGGGGGGCATTTGCCGGGGAGCTGTTTTTT | CASSPTETSGGAFAGELFF | TRBJ2-2 | few | TRBD2 | TRBV7-9
TGTGCCAGTAGTATACAGGGGGGTGCTGAAGCTTTCTTT | CASSIQGGAEAFF | TRBJ1-1 | NA | TRBD1 | TRBV19
TGTGCCAGCAGCTTATCGCCCGGAGGGTACGAGCAGTACTTC | CASSLSPGGYEQYF | TRBJ2-7 | NA | NA | TRBV7-3
TGTGCCAGCAGTTCTCATAGCGGGGGCGACTCCTACAATGAGCAGTTCTTC | CASSSHSGGDSYNEQFF | TRBJ2-1 | NA | TRBD2 | TRBV27
TGTGCCAGCAGTAGGACAGAAAATTCACCCCTCCACTTT | CASSRTENSPLHF | TRBJ1-6 | NA | NA | TRBV25-1
TGTGCCAGCAGCACGCTTCGGGGGTTCCAAGAGACCCAGTACTTC | CASSTLRGFQETQYF | TRBJ2-5 | NA | NA | TRBV6-5
TGTGCCAGCAGCGTAGCTGGAGCGGGGGGTTACAATGAGCAGTTCTTC | CASSVAGAGGYNEQFF | TRBJ2-1 | NA | TRBD2 | TRBV9
TGTGCCAGTCGAGGAGCGGGGGGGTCCTACGAGCAGTACTTC | CASRGAGGSYEQYF | TRBJ2-7 | NA | TRBD2 | TRBV27
TGTGCCAGCAGCCATACCACTAGCGGAGGACAAGAGACCCAGTACTTC | CASSHTTSGGQETQYF | TRBJ2-5 | NA | TRBD2 | TRBV4-2
TGTGCCAGTAGGAAAAATCAGGACTATGCGGGCACTGAAGCTTTCTTT | CASRKNQDYAGTEAFF | TRBJ1-1 | NA | NA | TRBV19
TGTGCCAGCACCTCAGGCGAAAAACTGTTTTTT | CASTSGEKLFF | TRBJ1-4 | NA | NA | TRBV5-4
TGTGCCAGCAGCCAGGGCTTCGGAAACACCATATATTTT | CASSQGFGNTIYF | TRBJ1-3 | NA | NA | TRBV7-9
TGTGCCAGCAGCTTACTCAGAACAGGCCATGAAGCTTTCTTT | CASSLLRTGHEAFF | TRBJ1-1 | NA | NA | TRBV7-2
TGTGCCAGCAGCCAAGTCGAGGGATCAGAGACCCAGTACTTC | CASSQVEGSETQYF | TRBJ2-5 | NA | NA | TRBV4-2
TGTGCCAGTAGTCCCCCCGGCGGGGGGTCATTAGAGACCCAGTACTTC | CASSPPGGGSLETQYF | TRBJ2-5 | NA | TRBD2 | TRBV19
TGTGCCAGCTCAATGACATCAACTAATGAAAAACTGTTTTTT | CASSMTSTNEKLFF | TRBJ1-4 | NA | NA | TRBV18
TGTGCCAGCAGCTCAGGTACGAATTCACCCCTCCACTTT | CASSSGTNSPLHF | TRBJ1-6 | NA | NA | TRBV7-9
TGTGCCAGCAGTGCCGCGGGACAGGGGATCACTGAAGCTTTCTTT | CASSAAGQGITEAFF | TRBJ1-1 | NA | TRBD1 | TRBV27
TGTGCCAGCAGCCAGGCCGGACAGGGGGACCTTTTCAACTATGGCTACACCTTC | CASSQAGQGDLFNYGYTF | TRBJ1-2 | NA | TRBD1 | TRBV4-2
TGTGCCAGTAGTCCCCCCCCGGGACAGGGGGTGTTATACACCTTC | CASSPPPGQGVLYTF | TRBJ1-2 | NA | TRBD1 | TRBV19
TGTGCCAGCACCGACGCGGGACAGGGGTCCCGGCCCCAGCATTTT | CASTDAGQGSRPQHF | TRBJ1-5 | few | TRBD1 | TRBV19